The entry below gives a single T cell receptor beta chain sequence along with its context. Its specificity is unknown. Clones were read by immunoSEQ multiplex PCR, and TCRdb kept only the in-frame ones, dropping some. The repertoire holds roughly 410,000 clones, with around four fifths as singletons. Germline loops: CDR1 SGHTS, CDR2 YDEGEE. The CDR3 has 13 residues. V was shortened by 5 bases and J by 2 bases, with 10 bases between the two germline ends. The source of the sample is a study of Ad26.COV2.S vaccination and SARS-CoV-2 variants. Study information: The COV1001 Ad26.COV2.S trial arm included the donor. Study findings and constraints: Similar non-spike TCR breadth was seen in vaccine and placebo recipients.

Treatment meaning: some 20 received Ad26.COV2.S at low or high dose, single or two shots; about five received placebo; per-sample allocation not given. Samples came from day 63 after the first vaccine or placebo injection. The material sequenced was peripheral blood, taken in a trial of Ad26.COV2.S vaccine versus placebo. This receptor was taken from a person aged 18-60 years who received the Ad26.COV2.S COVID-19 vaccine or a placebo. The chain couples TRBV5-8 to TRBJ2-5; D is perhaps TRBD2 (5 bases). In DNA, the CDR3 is TGTGCCAGCAGACCCCGGACTCAAGAGACCCAGTACTTC. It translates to CASRPRTQETQYF. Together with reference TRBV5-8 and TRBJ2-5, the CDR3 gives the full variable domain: EAGVTQSPTHLIKTRGQQATLRCSPISGHTSVYWYQQALGLGLQFLLWYDEGEERNRGNFPPRFSGRQFPNYSSELNVNALELEDSALYLCASRPRTQETQYFGPGTRLLVL.